Listed below are T cell receptor beta chains from one sample, sequenced in a study of T cells in Graves' hyperthyroidism and ophthalmopathy. TCRdb re-called the multiplex PCR reads with MiXCR, one entry per CDR3 protein. The sample holds 700,000 or so distinct CDR3 sequences; less than 20% are singletons and the top ten take roughly 8%. Material: blood. These receptors were obtained from a young man with Graves' hyperthyroidism. The CDR3 runs from the conserved cysteine through the conserved F or W. Each record gives: J gene, V gene, D gene, clone size, CDR3 protein, CDR3 DNA. A D gene is named only where the DNA matches it firmly. Only some rows state a clone size, as once, few, many or a class for expanded clones.

j_call: TRBJ2-1; v_call: TRBV11-3; d_call: TRBD1; clone_size: -; cdr3_aa: CASSLGQGGNGEQFF; cdr3_nt: TGTGCCAGCAGCTTAGGACAGGGGGGTAACGGTGAGCAGTTCTTC
j_call: TRBJ2-3; v_call: TRBV28; d_call: -; clone_size: many; cdr3_aa: CASTSTLAFRDTDTQYF; cdr3_nt: TGTGCCAGCACTTCAACCTTAGCATTCCGAGACACAGATACGCAGTATTTT
j_call: TRBJ1-5; v_call: TRBV12-3/TRBV12-4; d_call: -; clone_size: many; cdr3_aa: CASSLGQVVAQPQHF; cdr3_nt: TGTGCCAGCAGTTTAGGGCAGGTAGTGGCTCAGCCCCAGCATTTT
j_call: TRBJ2-3; v_call: TRBV28; d_call: -; clone_size: -; cdr3_aa: CASKVPDSVDTQYF; cdr3_nt: TGTGCCAGCAAGGTGCCAGATTCAGTAGATACGCAGTATTTT
j_call: TRBJ1-4; v_call: TRBV19; d_call: -; clone_size: -; cdr3_aa: CASSTGRLGEKLFF; cdr3_nt: TGTGCCAGTAGTACGGGGAGACTTGGCGAAAAACTGTTTTTT
j_call: TRBJ1-1; v_call: TRBV6-5; d_call: -; clone_size: few; cdr3_aa: CASSTLDQGAFF; cdr3_nt: TGTGCCAGCAGTACTCTTGATCAAGGGGCTTTCTTT
j_call: TRBJ1-4; v_call: TRBV7-9; d_call: TRBD1; clone_size: once; cdr3_aa: CASIPRDRGGTNEKLFF; cdr3_nt: TGTGCCAGCATCCCGCGGGACAGGGGGGGAACTAATGAAAAACTGTTTTTT
j_call: TRBJ1-1; v_call: TRBV3-1; d_call: -; clone_size: many; cdr3_aa: CASSQEGRFFRDTEAFF; cdr3_nt: TGTGCCAGCAGCCAAGAAGGCAGGTTTTTCCGGGACACTGAAGCTTTCTTT
j_call: TRBJ2-1; v_call: TRBV4-3; d_call: -; clone_size: -; cdr3_aa: CASSQAQGHQEQFF; cdr3_nt: TGCGCCAGCAGCCAAGCCCAAGGTCATCAGGAGCAGTTCTTC
j_call: TRBJ2-5; v_call: TRBV18; d_call: TRBD1; clone_size: few; cdr3_aa: CASSPPEGADNLETQYF; cdr3_nt: TGTGCCAGCTCACCACCCGAGGGGGCCGATAATTTGGAGACCCAGTACTTC
j_call: TRBJ2-2; v_call: TRBV10-3; d_call: TRBD2; clone_size: -; cdr3_aa: CAISESRLAEPSNTGELFF; cdr3_nt: TGTGCCATCAGTGAGTCGAGGCTAGCGGAGCCGTCGAACACCGGGGAGCTGTTTTTT
j_call: TRBJ2-7; v_call: TRBV6-1; d_call: -; clone_size: many; cdr3_aa: CATSTEDGYPLEQYF; cdr3_nt: TGTGCCACCTCGACGGAGGACGGCTACCCGCTCGAGCAGTACTTC
j_call: TRBJ1-5; v_call: TRBV24-1; d_call: -; clone_size: -; cdr3_aa: CATSDLAGTQHF; cdr3_nt: TGTGCCACCAGTGATTTAGCAGGGACCCAGCATTTT
j_call: TRBJ2-7; v_call: TRBV19; d_call: -; clone_size: -; cdr3_aa: CASSSVGGGSYEQYF; cdr3_nt: TGTGCCAGTAGCTCAGTAGGGGGAGGCTCCTACGAGCAGTACTTC
j_call: TRBJ2-7; v_call: TRBV28; d_call: TRBD2; clone_size: many; cdr3_aa: CASRQGGGYEQYF; cdr3_nt: TGTGCCAGCAGGCAAGGCGGGGGCTACGAGCAGTACTTC
j_call: TRBJ1-1; v_call: TRBV3-1; d_call: -; clone_size: many; cdr3_aa: CASSQELGGMAFF; cdr3_nt: TGTGCCAGCAGCCAAGAGTTGGGAGGGATGGCTTTCTTT
j_call: TRBJ2-3; v_call: TRBV7-9; d_call: -; clone_size: few; cdr3_aa: CASSLRQYTRVAQYF; cdr3_nt: TGTGCCAGCAGCCTCCGACAATATACCCGTGTGGCGCAGTATTTT
j_call: TRBJ2-7; v_call: TRBV2; d_call: -; clone_size: many; cdr3_aa: CASSEGQSYEQYF; cdr3_nt: TGTGCCAGCAGTGAGGGGCAGTCCTACGAGCAGTACTTC
j_call: TRBJ2-7; v_call: TRBV2; d_call: -; clone_size: many; cdr3_aa: CASRITTYEQYF; cdr3_nt: TGTGCCAGCAGAATAACTACCTACGAGCAGTACTTC
j_call: TRBJ1-2; v_call: TRBV2; d_call: -; clone_size: many; cdr3_aa: CASSPRWRGEGFRGYTF; cdr3_nt: TGTGCCAGCAGTCCCCGATGGAGGGGGGAAGGTTTCCGGGGCTACACCTTC
j_call: TRBJ1-2; v_call: TRBV5-1; d_call: TRBD1; clone_size: few; cdr3_aa: CASSLGTGRNYGYTF; cdr3_nt: TGCGCCAGCAGCTTGGGGACAGGGAGAAACTATGGCTACACCTTC
j_call: TRBJ1-1; v_call: TRBV7-6; d_call: -; clone_size: many; cdr3_aa: CASSLGARTEAFF; cdr3_nt: TGTGCCAGCAGCTTGGGGGCGCGGACTGAAGCTTTCTTT